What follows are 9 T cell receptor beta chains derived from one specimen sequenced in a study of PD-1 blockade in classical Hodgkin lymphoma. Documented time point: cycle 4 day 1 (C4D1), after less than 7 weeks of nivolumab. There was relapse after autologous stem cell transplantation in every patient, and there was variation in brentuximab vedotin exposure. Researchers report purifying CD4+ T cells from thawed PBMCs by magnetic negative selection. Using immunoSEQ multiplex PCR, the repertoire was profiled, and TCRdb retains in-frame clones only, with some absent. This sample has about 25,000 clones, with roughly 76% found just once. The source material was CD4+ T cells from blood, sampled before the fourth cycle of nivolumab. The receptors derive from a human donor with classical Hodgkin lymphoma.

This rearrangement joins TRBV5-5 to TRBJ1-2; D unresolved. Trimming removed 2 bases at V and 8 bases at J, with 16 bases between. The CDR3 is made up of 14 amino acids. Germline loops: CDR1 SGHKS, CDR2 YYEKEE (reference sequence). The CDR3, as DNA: TGTGCCAGCAGCTTCGCTGATCCAGGAACAGGCTACACCTTC. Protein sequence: CASSFADPGTGYTF.

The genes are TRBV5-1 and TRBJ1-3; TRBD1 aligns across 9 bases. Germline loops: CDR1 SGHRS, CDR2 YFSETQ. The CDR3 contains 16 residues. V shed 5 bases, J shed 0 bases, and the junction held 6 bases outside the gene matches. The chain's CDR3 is CASSLAGQGSGNTIYF. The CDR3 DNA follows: TGCGCCAGCAGTCTGGCGGGACAGGGCTCTGGAAACACCATATATTTT.

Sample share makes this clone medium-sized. In DNA form, the CDR3 reads TGTGCCAGCAGTTCTATGACAGGTGAAGAGACCCAGTACTTC. This sequence encodes CASSSMTGEETQYF. This chain uses TRBV2 with TRBJ2-5; D possibly corresponds to TRBD1 (6 bases). CDR3 length equals 14 residues. V dropped 5 bases and J dropped 3 bases, with 13 bases sitting between them. Looked up from germline, CDR1 is SNHLY and CDR2 is FYNNEI.

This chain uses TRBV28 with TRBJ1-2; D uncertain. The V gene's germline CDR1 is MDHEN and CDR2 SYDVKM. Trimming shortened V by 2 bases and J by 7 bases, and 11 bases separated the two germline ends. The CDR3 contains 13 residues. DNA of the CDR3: TGTGCCAGCAGTTTACCGGACGGTAGTGGCTACACCTTC. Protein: CASSLPDGSGYTF.

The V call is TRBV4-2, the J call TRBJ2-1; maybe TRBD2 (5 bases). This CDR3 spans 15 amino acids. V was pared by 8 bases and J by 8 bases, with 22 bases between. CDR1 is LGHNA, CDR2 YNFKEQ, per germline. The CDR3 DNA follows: TGTGCCAGCTCTCGTCTTATTAGTCTGGACTATGAGCAGTTCTTC. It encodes CASSRLISLDYEQFF.

The CDR3 is CSVEVRSDTQYF. CDR3 nucleotide sequence: TGCAGCGTTGAAGTGAGATCAGATACGCAGTATTTT. The chain carries TRBV29-1 and TRBJ2-3; the D is unclear. The germline V and J ends were trimmed by 1 base and 4 bases, with 6 bases remaining between them. This CDR3 has 12 amino acids. Germline CDR1 reads SQVTM; CDR2 reads ANQGSEA.

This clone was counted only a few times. The CDR3 DNA sequence: TGTGCCACCTCAGATGCCGGGACAAATCTCGGGAATGAGCAGTTCTTC. This translates into CATSDAGTNLGNEQFF. The chain carries TRBV15 and TRBJ2-1; weak D call: TRBD1 (6 bases). V gave up 8 bases and J gave up 7 bases, with 24 bases separating them. This CDR3 spans 16 amino acids. Germline V gene lookup returns CDR1 LNHNV and CDR2 YYDKDF (reference sequence).

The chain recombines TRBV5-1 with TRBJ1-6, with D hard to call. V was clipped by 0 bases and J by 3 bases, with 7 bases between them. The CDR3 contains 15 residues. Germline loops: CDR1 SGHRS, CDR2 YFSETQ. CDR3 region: CASSLDTNYNSPLHF. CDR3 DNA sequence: TGCGCCAGCAGCTTGGATACGAACTATAATTCACCCCTCCACTTT.

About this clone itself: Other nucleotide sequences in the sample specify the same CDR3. For the CDR3, the DNA is TGTGCCTGGAGCCGGACTAGCCAAGAGACCCAGTACTTC. This codes for CAWSRTSQETQYF. The chain employs TRBV30 and TRBJ2-5; 7 nucleotides agree with TRBD2. This CDR3 is 13 amino acids long. Germline values: CDR1 GTSNPN, CDR2 SVGIG (reference sequence). V trimming: 3 bases; J trimming: 1 base; junction bases outside the gene matches: 2. Looking up the rest from reference TRBV30 and TRBJ2-5 gives the full variable domain: SQTIHQWPATLVQPVGSPLSLECTVEGTSNPNLYWYRQAAGRGLQLLFYSVGIGQISSEVPQNLSASRPQDRQFILSSKKLLLSDSGFYLCAWSRTSQETQYFGPGTRLLVL.